The sequence of this T cell receptor (beta chain) was determined in a study of blood T cell repertoires in COVID-19. With 5 bases clipped from V and 5 bases from J, the junction kept 7 bases outside the gene matches. The CDR3 runs 14 residues. The germline V gene has CDR1 MNHEY and CDR2 SVGAGI. Using immunoSEQ multiplex PCR, the repertoire was profiled, and TCRdb retains in-frame clones only, with some absent. Altogether 110,000 to 150,000 clones are present, approximately 83% being singletons, with the ten largest covering 3%. Material for sequencing was peripheral blood. The receptor was derived from a woman at least 80 years old with acute or convalescent COVID-19. V gene TRBV6-5 combines with J gene TRBJ1-2; 8 bases agree with TRBD1. CDR3 DNA sequence: TGTGCCAGCAGTACACGGACAGGGTCTTATGGCTACACCTTC. Translation: CASSTRTGSYGYTF.